The clone carrying this T cell receptor (beta chain) was counted once. Its cognate antigen is unknown. These data originate in a study of shared clonotypes between healthy human individuals. General observations from the study: Rarefaction showed sorted-subset sequencing was incomplete despite large depth. It was anticipated that sequencing depth would influence how many clonotypes donors shared.

TCRdb's table, derived via immunoSEQ multiplex PCR, lists solely in-frame clones and lacks some. This sample has millions of clones; approximately 94% occur once, and the top ten carry 0.9% to 1.3%. Only CD45RO-negative cells positively selected for CCR7 counted as naive CD8 cells, so terminally differentiated effector memory CD45RA+ cells were excluded. There were no recent acute infections or vaccinations among the donors, who were healthy HIV-negative adults. Every donor was a Caucasian adult from Nashville, Tennessee. The specimen was naive CD8+ T cells sorted from blood. The clonotype comes from a man aged 18 to 29 in good health.

In DNA form, the CDR3 reads TGTGCCAGCAGCTCTACAGGGGAGTACACCTTC. Protein sequence: CASSSTGEYTF. The gene calls are TRBV7-9 and TRBJ1-2; 7 nucleotides align to TRBD1. This CDR3 has 11 amino acids. The junction had 4 bases not matched to a gene; V was cut back by 4 bases and J by 11 bases. Germline lookup yields CDR1 SEHNR and CDR2 FQNEAQ (reference sequence).